This T cell receptor beta chain came from a study of blood T cell repertoires in COVID-19. CDR3 length: 14 amino acids. Between the trimmed V and J ends, which lost 5 bases and 5 bases, there was a span of 15 bases. Looked up from germline, CDR1 is SGHTA and CDR2 is FQGNSA. Original data processing: Estimates of nucleated cell counts were drawn from the amplification of reference gene primers. TCRdb keeps only in-frame clones here, not all; method: immunoSEQ multiplex PCR. That table supplies the V and J calls and clone size; D and trimming were determined from the DNA. The table lists tens of thousands of clones, around 82% of them singletons, with 25% to 30% in the top ten.

The chain is built from TRBV7-2 and TRBJ1-2, with TRBD1 as a possible D gene (5 bases). The receptor's source is a human donor in a cohort sampled during active COVID-19. The specimen was peripheral blood. CDR3 sequence (DNA): TGTGCCAGCAGCCAAGATTGGGGGAGGTATGGCTACACCTTC. Encoded protein: CASSQDWGRYGYTF.